This T cell receptor (beta chain) originates from a study of Tregs in tolerant kidney transplant recipients. Overall study results and limits: Activated donor B cell expansion appeared to reveal the most relevant donor-specific TCRbeta repertoire. This study did not directly address biological reproducibility. The small number of patients limits these findings pending further validation.

The CDR3 is made up of 10 amino acids. CDR1 and CDR2 (germline): SNHLY, FYNNEI. The V gene lost 11 bases and the J gene lost 4 bases, with 9 bases spanning the gap. Clones were read by immunoSEQ multiplex PCR, and TCRdb kept only the in-frame ones, dropping some. The repertoire holds roughly 250,000 clones, with around 81% as singletons. Unstimulated Tregs (CD4+CD25+CD127-) and CD4+CD25- non-Tregs were sorted from PBMCs. Concerning this clone itself: Its antigen is unidentified.

The sample taken for sequencing was CD4+ T cells from blood. The genes are TRBV2 and TRBJ2-7; D unclear. The sequence was collected from a human donor in good health. The CDR3 nucleotides read TGTGCCGGCGGACGGTACGAGCAGTACTTC. This codes for CAGGRYEQYF.